This entry describes one TCR beta chain. The V and J ends lost 5 bases and 3 bases, in that order; junction bases with no gene match: 4. The germline V gene encodes CDR1 MNHEY and CDR2 SMNVEV (reference sequence). The CDR3 runs 13 residues. The source of the sample is a study of identical twins. In TCRdb, the 5' RACE reads were re-called with MiXCR into one record per CDR3 protein. The table records fewer than 500,000 distinct CDR3 sequences, 24% of them present only once. These records were also assigned to another study, of T cells expressing NK-cell markers.

Sequencing was carried out using CD4+ T cells sorted from blood. This TCR was sampled from a woman aged 18-29 years in good health. The chain combines TRBV27 with TRBJ2-7, with 7 positions matching TRBD1. CDR3 DNA: TGTGCCAGCAGTACGCACAGGGGCTACGAGCAGTACTTC. Translation: CASSTHRGYEQYF.